This passage covers 22 T cell receptor beta chains from one sample sequenced in a study of OX40 agonist ivuxolimab in advanced cancers. This table comes from immunoSEQ multiplex PCR, and its TCRdb copy is limited to in-frame clones, with some not included. Among under 50,000 clones listed, almost 80% were seen once. Sample: CD4+ or CD8+ T cells sorted from blood, taken in a trial of the OX40 agonist ivuxolimab. These receptor sequences come from an adult with an advanced solid tumor such as melanoma, head and neck, liver or kidney cancer.

The chain is built from TRBV5-4 and TRBJ1-1, with a possible D match to TRBD1 (6 bases). Trimming pared 4 bases from V and 4 bases from J, leaving 14 bases between. CDR1 and CDR2 (germline): SGHNT, YYREEE (reference sequence). The CDR3 runs 14 residues. CDR3 loop: CASSGPAGATEAFF. The CDR3 region has the DNA TGTGCCAGCAGCGGCCCTGCGGGGGCCACTGAAGCTTTCTTT.

This clone was seen a single time. The rearrangement uses TRBV5-1 and TRBJ1-2; weak D call: TRBD1 (6 bases). Trimming removed 2 bases from V and 7 bases from J, with 15 bases in between. This CDR3 has 14 amino acids. The germline gives CDR1 SGHRS, CDR2 YFSETQ. This CDR3 reads CASSFGQGFGGYTF. The CDR3 DNA is TGCGCCAGCAGCTTCGGTCAGGGGTTTGGTGGCTACACCTTC.

As DNA, the CDR3 is TGTGCCAGCAGCGTTCAGGGGGCGAGTGAAGCTTTCTTT. Translation: CASSVQGASEAFF. The chain carries TRBV7-2 and TRBJ1-1, with TRBD1 identical over 8 bases. CDR3 size: 13 residues. Per the germline V gene, CDR1 is SGHTA and CDR2 is FQGNSA. V trimming: 5 bases; J trimming: 7 bases; junction bases outside the gene matches: 6.

The chain combines TRBV7-6 with TRBJ1-1; D may be TRBD1 (6 bases). The CDR3 is made up of 12 amino acids. Trimming shortened V by 5 bases and J by 9 bases, and 13 bases separated the two germline ends. The germline V gene has CDR1 SGHVS and CDR2 FNYEAQ. The CDR3 loop is CASSHDRLKAFF. The CDR3 DNA follows: TGTGCCAGCAGCCATGACAGGCTCAAAGCTTTCTTT.

This sequence joins TRBV27 and TRBJ2-5; perhaps TRBD1 as D (6 bases). The CDR3 loop spans 15 amino acids. The V gene's germline CDR1 is MNHEY and CDR2 SMNVEV (reference sequence). Trimming left V 5 bases short and J 4 bases short, with 17 bases between. In DNA, the CDR3 is TGTGCCAGCAGTCAGAACCCGACAGGACTAGAGACCCAGTACTTC. The encoded protein is CASSQNPTGLETQYF.

The chain uses TRBV11-2 and TRBJ2-5, with 8 bases matching TRBD1. The J segment lost 5 bases and the V segment lost 4 bases, leaving 9 bases of the junction unmatched. This CDR3 has 15 residues. Germline CDR1 reads SGHAT; CDR2 reads FQNNGV. The CDR3 loop is CASSSWTGSVETQYF. Written as DNA, the CDR3 is TGTGCCAGCAGCTCATGGACAGGGTCAGTGGAGACCCAGTACTTC.

The chain couples TRBV28 to TRBJ1-2; 10 positions match TRBD1. This CDR3 is 15 amino acids long. Germline values: CDR1 MDHEN, CDR2 SYDVKM. The trim removed 7 bases at V and 7 bases at J, leaving 12 bases unmatched. The CDR3 DNA is TGTGCCAGCACCTCCTTAGCCGACAGGGGGCTTGGCTACACCTTC. Its translation: CASTSLADRGLGYTF.

Points on this clone: The junction differs from germline at one of its ends, possibly a read error. Other DNA sequences from this sample encode an identical CDR3 as well. The chain employs TRBV14 and TRBJ1-1, with D hard to call. This CDR3 is built from 15 residues. Germline V gene lookup returns CDR1 SGHDN and CDR2 FVKESK. The CDR3, as DNA: TGTGCCAGCAGCCGAATCCCGCGCCTGAACACTGAGGCTTTCTTT. Its translation: CASSRIPRLNTEAFF.

This clone was detected a few times. The chain has TRBV5-1 and TRBJ2-1, with TRBD2 identical over 7 bases. The germline V gene encodes CDR1 SGHRS and CDR2 YFSETQ. The CDR3 covers 16 residues. With 2 bases clipped from V and 3 bases from J, the junction kept 8 bases outside the gene matches. The CDR3, as DNA: TGCGCCAGCAGCTTCGTCGCTAGCGGAAACTACAATGAGCAGTTCTTC. Protein product: CASSFVASGNYNEQFF.

The chain has TRBV18 and TRBJ2-1, with 7 bases that match TRBD1. Trimming took 5 bases from V and 0 from J; bases not matched to a gene: 10. Germline CDR1 reads KGHSH; CDR2 reads LQKENI. The CDR3 runs to 17 residues. CDR3 coding DNA: TGTGCCAGCTCAGAGAGACAGGGCTTAAGCTCCTACAATGAGCAGTTCTTC. Amino acid sequence: CASSERQGLSSYNEQFF.

This chain links TRBV30 with TRBJ2-5; D uncertain. Germline-derived CDR1 and CDR2 are GTSNPN and SVGIG (reference sequence). This CDR3 region has 12 residues. V dropped 5 bases and J dropped 2 bases, with 9 bases sitting between them. Here the CDR3 reads CAWGQRQETQYF. CDR3 nucleotide sequence: TGTGCCTGGGGCCAGAGACAAGAGACCCAGTACTTC. Combining the CDR3 with reference TRBV30 and TRBJ2-5 gives the whole variable domain SQTIHQWPATLVQPVGSPLSLECTVEGTSNPNLYWYRQAAGRGLQLLFYSVGIGQISSEVPQNLSASRPQDRQFILSSKKLLLSDSGFYLCAWGQRQETQYFGPGTRLLVL.

This clone has only one observation. This chain joins TRBV14 and TRBJ1-2; D call uncertain. The V and J ends lost 1 base and 4 bases respectively, with 7 bases between them. This CDR3 is 13 amino acids long. From germline, CDR1 is SGHDN and CDR2 FVKESK. The chain's CDR3 is CASSQGPIYGYTF. The CDR3 DNA follows: TGTGCCAGCAGCCAAGGTCCGATCTATGGCTACACCTTC.

The gene calls are TRBV19 and TRBJ1-5; D gene unclear. Looked up from germline, CDR1 is LNHDA and CDR2 is SQIVND (reference sequence). V was trimmed by 1 base and J by 5 bases, leaving 9 bases between them. CDR3 length: 14 residues. The CDR3 spells CASSIVTQYQPQHF. The CDR3 nucleotides read TGTGCCAGTAGTATAGTAACCCAATATCAGCCCCAGCATTTT.

The V gene is TRBV5-8, the J gene TRBJ1-3; D not resolved. Trimming removed 1 base at V and 4 bases at J, with 6 bases between. Germline-derived CDR1 and CDR2 are SGHTS and YDEGEE. CDR3 length: 13 residues. The CDR3 nucleotides are TGTGCCAGCAGCTTGTCCGAGGGAAACACCATATATTTT. As protein: CASSLSEGNTIYF.

The chain carries TRBV19 and TRBJ2-1; the match to TRBD2 covers 12 bases. The junction had 11 bases not matched to a gene; V was cut back by 5 bases and J by 0 bases. The CDR3 runs to 19 residues. CDR1 is LNHDA, CDR2 SQIVND, per germline (reference sequence). For the CDR3, the DNA is TGTGCCAGTAGTTCACTAGCGGGAGGAGAGGGTGGCTCCTACAATGAGCAGTTCTTC. Its translation is CASSSLAGGEGGSYNEQFF. Full variable domain (rest looked up from reference TRBV19 and TRBJ2-1): DGGITQSPKYLFRKEGQNVTLSCEQNLNHDAMYWYRQDPGQGLRLIYYSQIVNDFQKGDIAEGYSVSREKKESFPLTVTSAQKNPTAFYLCASSSLAGGEGGSYNEQFFGPGTRLTVL.

CDR3 bases: TGTGCCAGCGGCTATAGCGGGAATGAGCAGTTCTTC. Translating gives CASGYSGNEQFF. V gene TRBV6-5 combines with J gene TRBJ2-1; 7 nucleotides align to TRBD2. Germline CDR1 and CDR2: MNHEY and SVGAGI. The CDR3 consists of 12 residues. Trimming removed 8 bases from V and 7 bases from J; junction bases left unmatched: 5.

The chain employs TRBV19 and TRBJ1-1; no firm D call. V shed 8 bases and J shed 1 base, with 14 bases lying between them. Germline loops: CDR1 LNHDA, CDR2 SQIVND (reference sequence). The CDR3 loop spans 14 amino acids. This chain's CDR3 is CASSDRGGNTEAFF. CDR3 sequence (DNA): TGTGCCAGTTCTGACCGCGGCGGGAACACTGAAGCTTTCTTT. The whole variable domain, filled in from reference TRBV19 and TRBJ1-1, reads DGGITQSPKYLFRKEGQNVTLSCEQNLNHDAMYWYRQDPGQGLRLIYYSQIVNDFQKGDIAEGYSVSREKKESFPLTVTSAQKNPTAFYLCASSDRGGNTEAFFGQGTRLTVV.

This chain uses TRBV19 with TRBJ1-4; D gene ambiguous. The ends were cut back, 5 bases at V and 0 bases at J, with 13 bases in the middle. The length of the CDR3 is 16 residues. CDR1 and CDR2 from the germline V gene are LNHDA and SQIVND (reference sequence). CDR3 DNA: TGTGCCAGTAGTCAAGTCGCGATTGCAACTAATGAAAAACTGTTTTTT. Translation: CASSQVAIATNEKLFF.

The V gene is TRBV5-1, the J gene TRBJ1-2, with no clear D. Trimming left V 6 bases short and J 3 bases short, with 18 bases between. Germline lookup yields CDR1 SGHRS and CDR2 YFSETQ. This CDR3 has 15 residues. The CDR3 spells CASKVRAGRDYGYTF. CDR3 coding DNA: TGCGCCAGCAAAGTGAGGGCCGGGCGGGACTATGGCTACACCTTC.

This clone was detected once. The chain recombines TRBV6-5 with TRBJ1-2, with 8 bases fitting TRBD1. V lost 8 bases and J lost 3; bases outside the gene matches: 5. The CDR3 is 13 amino acids. Germline CDR1 reads MNHEY; CDR2 reads SVGAGI. This CDR3 is CASRTGKYYGYTF. CDR3 DNA: TGTGCCAGCCGGACAGGGAAGTACTATGGCTACACCTTC.

This rearrangement joins TRBV11-2 to TRBJ2-3; 8 positions match TRBD1. The J segment lost 5 bases and the V segment lost 0 bases, leaving 13 bases of the junction unmatched. The length of the CDR3 is 18 residues. Germline CDR1 and CDR2: SGHAT and FQNNGV. CDR3 loop: CASSLDSAGGALQDTQYF. Here the CDR3 DNA reads TGTGCCAGCAGCTTAGATTCGGCAGGGGGCGCGCTCCAAGATACGCAGTATTTT.

This clone was recorded a few times. This sample also contains other DNA sequences that code for the same CDR3. The V call is TRBV11-2, the J call TRBJ2-1, with 10 bases fitting TRBD2. This CDR3 spans 16 amino acids. J was trimmed by 6 bases and V by 5 bases; bases with no gene match: 10. The V gene's germline CDR1 is SGHAT and CDR2 FQNNGV. The CDR3 DNA reads as TGTGCCAGCAGCCCCCGGGGGCTAGCGGGAGCCAATGAGCAGTTCTTC. This codes for CASSPRGLAGANEQFF.